This TCR beta chain was recovered during a study of blood T cell repertoires in COVID-19. Across the whole study: PBMCs, B-cell-depleted T cells, or T cells provided the cDNA or gDNA that made up the material.

Each participant's cohort was designated according to participant-reported clinical history. Concerning this clone itself: The junction departs from the called germline gene at one end, perhaps through a read error.

Germline V lookup: CDR1 SQVTM, CDR2 ANQGSEA. This CDR3 is built from 14 residues. Methods used by the authors: Amplified reference gene primers provided the basis for estimating nucleated cell counts. Profiling relied on immunoSEQ multiplex PCR, and the TCRdb table lists in-frame clones only, not all of them. That table furnishes V, J and clone size, whereas the DNA furnished D and trimming. Of approximately 250,000 clones listed, 85% to 95% are singletons. The chain uses TRBV29-1 and TRBJ2-1, with 9 bases aligning to TRBD2. This clonotype originated in a man aged 35 to 55 who had been exposed to COVID-19. The specimen was PBMCs or T cells enriched from blood (not recorded which). CDR3 sequence (DNA): TGCAGCGTTGAAGATTCTTCTCTGCGGGAGGGAGGAATCTTC. Translating it yields CSVEDSSLREGGIF.